One TCR beta chain is described in this entry. Its antigen remains unknown. Germline is not matched at one junction end, which may reflect a read error. This CDR3 contains 14 residues. Germline V gene sequence: CDR1 GTSNPN, CDR2 SVGIG (reference sequence). This record belongs to a study of shared clonotypes between healthy human individuals. The overall study: There were three CD4 naive, three CD4 memory, two CD8 naive and one CD8 memory plates per donor.

This table comes from immunoSEQ multiplex PCR, and its TCRdb copy is limited to in-frame clones, with some not included. Of 2 million to 2.5 million clones in the sample, about 94% are singletons; the top ten hold 0.1% to 0.15%. Study-level results: Clonotype sharing across four donors was observed for roughly 5% of naive CD4 clonotypes.

This clonotype originated in a man younger than 35 in good health. Sequences were obtained from naive CD4+ T cells sorted from blood. Subset: CD45RA+ positively selected. This chain links TRBV30 with TRBJ2-7, with a possible D match to TRBD2 (6 bases). The CDR3 sequence: CAGRKGILSYEQYF. In nucleotides, the CDR3 is TGTGCCGGGAGGAAGGGGATACTCTCCTACGAGCAGTACTTC. The whole variable domain, filled in from reference TRBV30 and TRBJ2-7, reads SQTIHQWPATLVQPVGSPLSLECTVEGTSNPNLYWYRQAAGRGLQLLFYSVGIGQISSEVPQNLSASRPQDRQFILSSKKLLLSDSGFYLCAGRKGILSYEQYFGPGTRLTVT.